What follows are 30 T cell receptor beta chains derived from one specimen sequenced in a study of T cell changes during pregnancy in multiple sclerosis. Profiling relied on immunoSEQ multiplex PCR, and the TCRdb table lists in-frame clones only, not all of them. The sample includes approximately 46,000 clones, 89% seen only once; the top ten take roughly 1.2%. The sequencing used CD4+ T cells from peripheral blood mononuclear cells, collected after pregnancy. These receptors came from a female donor with multiple sclerosis, enrolled in a pregnancy study.

The chain carries TRBV19 and TRBJ2-1, with 9 positions matching TRBD2. Trimming removed 4 bases from V and 2 bases from J; junction bases left unmatched: 15. Germline-derived CDR1 and CDR2 are LNHDA and SQIVND (reference sequence). There are 19 residues in the CDR3. CDR3 loop: CASSTLRPVAGETYNEQFF. The CDR3 coding sequence is TGTGCCAGTAGTACCCTACGCCCAGTAGCGGGGGAGACCTACAATGAGCAGTTCTTC.

The rearrangement joins TRBV5-1 to TRBJ2-3, with D perhaps TRBD2 (6 bases). V dropped 0 bases and J dropped 0 bases, with 11 bases sitting between them. The length of the CDR3 is 16 residues. The V gene's germline CDR1 is SGHRS and CDR2 YFSETQ. The CDR3 protein is CASSLAAGSSTDTQYF. CDR3 nucleotide sequence: TGCGCCAGCAGCTTGGCCGCGGGGTCTAGCACAGATACGCAGTATTTT.

The V and J genes are TRBV19 and TRBJ2-5; weak D call: TRBD2 (6 bases). Germline V gene lookup returns CDR1 LNHDA and CDR2 SQIVND (reference sequence). Trimming pared 6 bases from V and 4 bases from J, leaving 12 bases between. CDR3 size: 13 residues. CDR3 nucleotides: TGTGCCAGTAGAGTAGGAGGGGCAGAGACCCAGTACTTC. Its translation is CASRVGGAETQYF.

The rearrangement uses TRBV5-1 and TRBJ2-1; the match to TRBD1 covers 11 bases. The length of the CDR3 is 16 residues. V gave up 1 base and J gave up 7 bases; unmatched junction bases: 7. Germline V gene sequence: CDR1 SGHRS, CDR2 YFSETQ. The chain's CDR3 is CASSLQGQGARNEQFF. The CDR3 nucleotides read TGCGCCAGCAGCTTGCAAGGACAGGGGGCGCGGAATGAGCAGTTCTTC.

The chain links TRBV27 to TRBJ2-7, with a possible D match to TRBD1 (5 bases). V was cut by 0 bases and J by 1 base, with 7 bases left in between. The CDR3 spans 14 residues. Germline values: CDR1 MNHEY, CDR2 SMNVEV (reference sequence). The CDR3 spells CASSLSQGSYEQYF. The CDR3 nucleotides read TGTGCCAGCAGTTTATCCCAGGGATCCTACGAGCAGTACTTC.

V and J are TRBV7-2 and TRBJ2-3, with 7 bases lining up with TRBD1. CDR1 and CDR2 from the germline V gene are SGHTA and FQGNSA. Trimming at V came to 4 bases and at J to 1 base, leaving 2 bases not matched to a gene. The CDR3 is 14 amino acids. The CDR3 sequence is CASSYRGGTDTQYF. CDR3 nucleotide sequence: TGTGCCAGCAGCTACAGGGGAGGCACAGATACGCAGTATTTT.

This rearrangement joins TRBV19 to TRBJ1-2; D possibly corresponds to TRBD1 (5 bases). The germline CDR1 and CDR2 sequences are LNHDA and SQIVND (reference sequence). Trimming removed 2 bases from V and 3 bases from J, with 13 bases in between. The CDR3 is 15 residues long. CDR3 sequence: CASSILRQGDYGYTF. The CDR3 coding sequence is TGTGCCAGTAGTATACTGCGGCAGGGCGACTATGGCTACACCTTC. Full variable domain (rest looked up from reference TRBV19 and TRBJ1-2): DGGITQSPKYLFRKEGQNVTLSCEQNLNHDAMYWYRQDPGQGLRLIYYSQIVNDFQKGDIAEGYSVSREKKESFPLTVTSAQKNPTAFYLCASSILRQGDYGYTFGSGTRLTVV.

This clone was recorded a few times. The genes are TRBV5-1 and TRBJ1-2; tentatively, D is TRBD1 (5 bases). CDR1 and CDR2 (germline): SGHRS, YFSETQ. With 2 bases removed from V and 3 bases from J, the gap between germline ends came to 14 bases. This CDR3 contains 15 residues. CDR3: CASSLSVTVDYGYTF. CDR3 nucleotide sequence: TGCGCCAGCAGCTTAAGTGTGACAGTTGACTATGGCTACACCTTC.

This clone came up once. The V call is TRBV14, the J call TRBJ2-3; 13 positions agree with TRBD2. CDR3 length: 17 residues. CDR1 is SGHDN and CDR2 is FVKESK in the germline V gene. V was clipped by 4 bases and J by 2 bases; unmatched bases: 6. The CDR3 protein is CASSPRTSGSYTDTQYF. In nucleotides, the CDR3 is TGTGCCAGCAGCCCAAGGACTAGCGGGAGTTACACAGATACGCAGTATTTT.

V usage is TRBV28 and J usage is TRBJ1-2; D gene uncertain. V was cut by 10 bases and J by 4 bases, with 16 bases left in between. The CDR3 length is 13 residues. Germline assignment: CDR1 MDHEN and CDR2 SYDVKM. The CDR3 is CATSRGGSYGYTF. The CDR3, as DNA: TGTGCCACCTCCCGCGGTGGGAGCTATGGCTACACCTTC.

The gene calls are TRBV7-2 and TRBJ2-1; 7 bases map to TRBD2. The V and J ends lost 1 base and 1 base, in that order; junction bases with no gene match: 4. The CDR3 consists of 16 residues. Per the germline V gene, CDR1 is SGHTA and CDR2 is FQGNSA. As DNA, the CDR3 is TGTGCCAGCAGCTTAGGGGCGGGAGCTTCCTACAATGAGCAGTTCTTC. Translation: CASSLGAGASYNEQFF.

The genes are TRBV30 and TRBJ2-4; maybe TRBD1 (6 bases). Looked up from germline, CDR1 is GTSNPN and CDR2 is SVGIG (reference sequence). This CDR3 spans 16 amino acids. V lost 1 base, J lost 5 bases, and 18 bases lay in between. CDR3 bases: TGTGCCTGGAGTGAAGGGGGAATTCCGGGACAAAACATTCAGTACTTC. It codes for CAWSEGGIPGQNIQYF.

V usage is TRBV4-3 and J usage is TRBJ2-3; no reliable D call. CDR1 and CDR2 (germline): LGHNA, YSLEER. CDR3 size: 15 residues. The V end lost 1 base, the J end lost 0 bases, and 8 bases lay between the germline ends. DNA for the CDR3: TGCGCCAGCAGCCAAGGGGCCAGTAGCACAGATACGCAGTATTTT. As protein: CASSQGASSTDTQYF.

The J gene is TRBJ2-5, the V gene TRBV18; tentatively, D is TRBD1 (5 bases). CDR3 size: 15 residues. Trimming took 3 bases from V and 2 from J, leaving 13 bases between them. Per the germline V gene, CDR1 is KGHSH and CDR2 is LQKENI. The CDR3 loop is CASSPGHAGQETQYF. In nucleotides, the CDR3 is TGTGCCAGCTCACCCGGACACGCAGGGCAAGAGACCCAGTACTTC.

This clone was found once. The gene calls are TRBV5-4 and TRBJ1-2, with 11 nucleotides matching TRBD1. J gave up 8 bases and V 4 bases, and 10 bases lay outside the gene matches. There are 15 residues in the CDR3. In germline, CDR1 is SGHNT, CDR2 YYREEE (reference sequence). The CDR3 protein is CASSLGGQGAGGYTF. CDR3 in DNA: TGTGCCAGCAGCCTGGGTGGACAGGGGGCAGGGGGCTACACCTTC.

This chain connects TRBV19 to TRBJ1-2; 7 bases line up with TRBD1. Unmatched junction bases numbered 6, after V lost 3 bases and J lost 5 bases. Looked up from germline, CDR1 is LNHDA and CDR2 is SQIVND (reference sequence). This CDR3 is built from 14 residues. The CDR3 here is CASSIEGARYGYTF. The CDR3 DNA is TGTGCCAGTAGTATTGAGGGGGCGCGGTATGGCTACACCTTC.

The chain couples TRBV9 to TRBJ2-3; 13 bases are a match to TRBD2. V dropped 3 bases and J dropped 3; count of bases not matched to a gene: 4. The CDR3 is 16 residues long. The germline CDR1 and CDR2 sequences are SGDLS and YYNGEE. As DNA, the CDR3 is TGTGCCAGCAGCGGGACTAGCGGGAGTGTAACAGATACGCAGTATTTT. Its protein product is CASSGTSGSVTDTQYF. Full variable domain (remainder filled in from reference TRBV9 and TRBJ2-3): DSGVTQTPKHLITATGQRVTLRCSPRSGDLSVYWYQQSLDQGLQFLIQYYNGEERAKGNILERFSAQQFPDLHSELNLSSLELGDSALYFCASSGTSGSVTDTQYFGPGTRLTVL.

The CDR3 region has the DNA TGCGCCAGCAGCCCGTTCAGGGGGCCTACACAAGTCGACGAGCAGTACTTC. Translated: CASSPFRGPTQVDEQYF. The chain employs TRBV4-3 and TRBJ2-7; TRBD1 aligns across 8 bases. Germline V gene lookup returns CDR1 LGHNA and CDR2 YSLEER. This CDR3 contains 17 residues. After removal of 4 bases from V and 5 bases from J, the junction contained 16 bases not matched to a gene.

This chain uses TRBV19 with TRBJ1-5; possibly TRBD1 for D (6 bases). In germline, CDR1 is LNHDA, CDR2 SQIVND (reference sequence). Trimming took off 2 bases at V and 9 bases at J, with 23 bases between the two ends. The CDR3 has 17 residues. DNA for the CDR3: TGTGCCAGTAGTATAATACCCCAGGGGCCACTCCCATCGCCCCAGCATTTT. This translates into CASSIIPQGPLPSPQHF.

The rearrangement uses TRBV6-5 and TRBJ2-7, with unresolved D. This CDR3 comprises 15 residues. The V and J ends lost 0 bases and 2 bases respectively, with 11 bases between them. Germline lookup yields CDR1 MNHEY and CDR2 SVGAGI. The CDR3 DNA is TGTGCCAGCAGTTACTCGCTAGTCTCAACCTACGAGCAGTACTTC. This codes for CASSYSLVSTYEQYF.

This chain links TRBV7-9 with TRBJ2-5; 14 bases line up with TRBD2. With 6 bases clipped from V and 2 bases from J, the junction kept 11 bases outside the gene matches. CDR3 length: 18 residues. Germline CDR1 reads SEHNR; CDR2 reads FQNEAQ (reference sequence). The CDR3 DNA follows: TGTGCCAGCAGGCCGAGACTAGCGGGAGGGCCAGTTCAAGAGACCCAGTACTTC. Amino acids: CASRPRLAGGPVQETQYF.

The chain is built from TRBV7-3 and TRBJ2-1, with a weak D call TRBD1 (6 bases). Between the trimmed V and J ends, which lost 5 bases and 8 bases, there was a span of 13 bases. Germline CDR1 SGHTA, CDR2 FQGTGA. The CDR3 spans 13 residues. The DNA for the CDR3 is TGTGCCAGCAGCCCACAGGGTTCGGATGAGCAGTTCTTC. Amino acids: CASSPQGSDEQFF.

The V call is TRBV30, the J call TRBJ2-3; 9 bases are shared with TRBD2. The CDR3 is 12 amino acids. Germline V gene sequence: CDR1 GTSNPN, CDR2 SVGIG (reference sequence). Trimming cost V 5 bases and J 14 bases; bases outside gene matches: 11. CDR3 sequence reads: CAWGSASGKRYF. CDR3 DNA sequence: TGTGCCTGGGGGTCGGCTAGCGGGAAAAGGTATTTT.

The J gene is TRBJ2-7, the V gene TRBV27; 7 nucleotides agree with TRBD1. This CDR3 region has 13 residues. The V gene end was trimmed by 4 bases and the J gene end by 5 bases; junction bases not matched to a gene: 5. The V gene's germline CDR1 is MNHEY and CDR2 SMNVEV (reference sequence). CDR3 DNA: TGTGCCAGCAGTTCGACAGGGACCCACGAGCAGTACTTC. This sequence encodes CASSSTGTHEQYF.

The rearrangement uses TRBV7-9 and TRBJ2-4; D is possibly TRBD2 (6 bases). Per the germline V gene, CDR1 is SEHNR and CDR2 is FQNEAQ (reference sequence). CDR3 length equals 15 residues. The V end lost 6 bases, the J end lost 0 bases, and 12 bases lay between the germline ends. The CDR3 is CASRGEALAKNIQYF. Here the CDR3 DNA reads TGTGCCAGCAGAGGGGAGGCTTTAGCCAAAAACATTCAGTACTTC.

The chain couples TRBV20-1 to TRBJ2-5; D remains unclear. Germline assignment: CDR1 DFQATT and CDR2 SNEGSKA (reference sequence). The CDR3 has 11 amino acids. Trimming shortened V by 4 bases and J by 4 bases, and 7 bases separated the two germline ends. CDR3 loop: CSATLLETQYF. In DNA form, the CDR3 reads TGCAGTGCTACCCTTCTAGAGACCCAGTACTTC.

This clone occurred a few times. The chain uses TRBV6-4 and TRBJ1-2; 10 bases match TRBD1. After removal of 4 bases from V and 4 bases from J, the junction contained 6 bases not matched to a gene. CDR3 size: 15 residues. The germline V gene has CDR1 MRHNA and CDR2 SNTAGT. The CDR3 loop reads CASSVGGQGGYGYTF. CDR3 coding DNA: TGTGCCAGCAGTGTCGGCGGACAGGGGGGCTATGGCTACACCTTC.

The chain couples TRBV6-5 to TRBJ1-2, with D possibly being TRBD1 (6 bases). V lost 4 bases to trimming and J lost 6 bases, with 12 bases between them. The germline gives CDR1 MNHEY, CDR2 SVGAGI. This CDR3 is 13 amino acids long. The CDR3 is CASSWTAQDGYTF. The DNA of the CDR3 is TGTGCCAGCAGTTGGACAGCGCAGGATGGCTACACCTTC.

This clone was observed once. The chain is built from TRBV5-1 and TRBJ2-1; D remains ambiguous. The germline gives CDR1 SGHRS, CDR2 YFSETQ. V lost 0 bases, J lost 5 bases, and 9 bases lay in between. The CDR3 sequence is 14 residues long. In DNA, the CDR3 is TGCGCCAGCAGCTTGGAACGGTTAAACAATGAGCAGTTCTTC. Its translation is CASSLERLNNEQFF.

The V and J genes are TRBV5-1 and TRBJ1-2; weak D call: TRBD1 (5 bases). There are 16 residues in the CDR3. Germline loops: CDR1 SGHRS, CDR2 YFSETQ. V shed 0 bases and J shed 7 bases, with 19 bases lying between them. The CDR3 reads CASSLGGTESLIGYTF. CDR3 DNA: TGCGCCAGCAGCTTGGGCGGGACTGAGTCTTTAATTGGCTACACCTTC.